Below, 21 T cell receptor beta chains from the same sample are listed, as sequenced in a study of post-analysis software for immune sequencing data. General study results and limits: When patients were compared with controls, about five TRBV segments were more frequent, TRBV5-6, TRBV5-1 and TRBV20-1 among them.

For these receptors, no antigen is known. Tagging with unique molecular identifiers was a feature of the TCR beta cDNA libraries. TCRdb called the PCR reads again in MiXCR, with one record for every CDR3 protein. The table lists some 890,000 distinct CDR3 sequences, around 53% of them singletons. Sequenced sample: blood. These receptors were obtained from a girl aged 5-17 years with multiple sclerosis.

The chain employs TRBV4-2 and TRBJ2-4; D may match TRBD1 or TRBD2 (5 bases each). The V end was cut by 0 bases, the J end by 13 bases, with 22 bases between. Germline V CDR1 and CDR2: LGHNA, YNFKEQ. This CDR3 is 16 amino acids long. The CDR3 spells CASSQDNGGGAREQYF. CDR3 sequence (DNA): TGTGCCAGCAGCCAAGATAATGGGGGTGGGGCTAGAGAGCAGTACTTC.

The chain couples TRBV29-1 to TRBJ1-2; tentative D call: TRBD1 (5 bases). Trimming left V 5 bases short and J 8 bases short, with 9 bases between. This CDR3 region has 10 residues. Per germline, CDR1 SQVTM and CDR2 ANQGSEA. The CDR3 reads CSVLREGYTF. CDR3 nucleotides: TGCAGCGTTCTCAGGGAGGGCTACACCTTC.

This clonotype turned up a few times. The V gene is TRBV9, the J gene TRBJ2-7, with TRBD1 identical over 7 bases. This CDR3 has 15 amino acids. Trimming cost V 0 bases and J 4 bases; bases outside gene matches: 7. Germline V gene sequence: CDR1 SGDLS, CDR2 YYNGEE. CDR3 coding DNA: TGTGCCAGCAGCGTAGACCGGGACAGCCCGTACGAGCAGTACTTC. This sequence encodes CASSVDRDSPYEQYF.

The chain carries TRBV7-8 and TRBJ2-5, with 9 positions matching TRBD2. Gene TRBJ2-7 matches the end of the DNA better, so the J call may be wrong. Per germline, CDR1 SGHVS and CDR2 FQNEAQ. This CDR3 spans 15 amino acids. The CDR3 DNA reads as TGTGCCAGCAGCTCCATAGCGGGGGAAAGCTACGAGCAGTACTTC. Protein sequence: CASSSIAGESYEQYF.

Here the CDR3 reads CASTGGLYEQFF. The CDR3 DNA reads TGTGCCAGCACGGGGGGCCTATATGAGCAGTTCTTC. The chain has TRBV7-2 and TRBJ2-1, with D perhaps matching TRBD2 (7 bases). The CDR3 length is 12 residues. V lost 7 bases to trimming and J lost 8 bases, with 12 bases between them. Germline V gene data show CDR1 as SGHTA and CDR2 as FQGNSA.

The J gene is TRBJ2-3, the V gene TRBV7-9; D remains ambiguous. The CDR3 contains 17 residues. Germline CDR1 is SEHNR and CDR2 is FQNEAQ (reference sequence). The V gene lost 1 base and the J gene lost 1 base, with 15 bases spanning the gap. The CDR3 sequence: CASSLVVRSTRTDTQYF. In nucleotides, the CDR3 is TGTGCCAGCAGCTTAGTGGTTAGGTCCACACGCACAGATACGCAGTATTTT.

Concerning this clonotype: At one boundary the junction diverges from the germline segment, which might be a read error. The rearrangement joins TRBV20-1 to TRBJ2-1, with 7 bases lining up with TRBD2. Germline V gene sequence: CDR1 DFQATT, CDR2 SNEGSKA (reference sequence). The CDR3 consists of 15 residues. The DNA of the CDR3 is TGTAGTGCTAGTCCGCGGGAGCGACTTTACAATGAGCAGTTCTTC. It yields the protein CSASPRERLYNEQFF.

This clonotype was seen a handful of times. The chain has TRBV3-1 and TRBJ2-3; 10 positions match TRBD2. V shed 3 bases and J 0 bases; nucleotides not matched to a gene: 6. CDR3 size: 17 residues. The germline CDR1 and CDR2 sequences are LGHDT and YNNKEL (reference sequence). DNA for the CDR3: TGTGCCAGCAGCCATCGGACTAGCGGAATTAGCACAGATACGCAGTATTTT. Protein sequence: CASSHRTSGISTDTQYF.

The chain links TRBV29-1 to TRBJ2-7, with D perhaps given as TRBD1 or TRBD2 (5 bases each). The CDR3 is made up of 16 amino acids. The germline V gene has CDR1 SQVTM and CDR2 ANQGSEA. V was shortened by 6 bases and J by 1 base, with 22 bases between the two germline ends. The CDR3 DNA sequence: TGCAGCGTGGCCGAGGGGCAGGGAAGCTTATCCTACGAGCAGTACTTC. Its translation: CSVAEGQGSLSYEQYF.

Comments on this clonotype: Only one base separates this from a far larger clonotype, so it likely reflects a read error. The chain uses TRBV13 and TRBJ2-7; the D is unclear. CDR1 and CDR2 (germline): PRHDT, FYEKMQ (reference sequence). This CDR3 is 12 amino acids long. The CDR3 reads CASSLGRYERYF. The CDR3 coding sequence is TGTGCCAGCAGCTTAGGTCGGTACGAGCGGTACTTC.

This clonotype was seen a handful of times. The rearrangement joins TRBV7-3 to TRBJ2-1; D is unresolved. V lost 5 bases, J lost 0 bases, and 14 bases lay in between. Germline CDR1 is SGHTA and CDR2 is FQGTGA. The CDR3 is 16 residues long. This chain's CDR3 is CASSPYAESSYNEQFF. The CDR3 DNA reads as TGTGCCAGCAGCCCCTACGCAGAAAGCTCCTACAATGAGCAGTTCTTC.

V is TRBV10-1 and J is TRBJ1-1; D may be TRBD1 (5 bases). Germline V gene lookup returns CDR1 WNHNN and CDR2 SYGVQD (reference sequence). CDR3 length: 16 residues. Trimming stripped 5 bases from V and 0 bases from J, with 16 bases between. The CDR3 DNA reads as TGCGCCAGCAGTAGGGACCGAGGGGAGTTGAACACTGAAGCTTTCTTT. It is translated as CASSRDRGELNTEAFF.

This clonotype was counted only a few times. This rearrangement joins TRBV29-1 to TRBJ2-1; a possible D gene is TRBD1 (6 bases). Germline CDR1 SQVTM, CDR2 ANQGSEA. The V and J ends lost 6 bases and 4 bases respectively, with 16 bases between them. The length of the CDR3 is 14 residues. The DNA for the CDR3 is TGCAGCGTCCTAAGGGGGATTGGGTACAATGAGCAGTTCTTC. Amino acids: CSVLRGIGYNEQFF.

This chain joins TRBV4-1 and TRBJ2-7; no definite D call. The ends were cut back, 1 base at V and 5 bases at J, with 6 bases in the middle. The length of the CDR3 is 12 residues. The germline V gene encodes CDR1 MGHRA and CDR2 YSYEKL. The CDR3 DNA reads as TGCGCCAGCAGCCAAGTTGGCGACGAGCAGTACTTC. It encodes CASSQVGDEQYF.

V usage is TRBV9 and J usage is TRBJ2-5; D possibly matches TRBD1 or TRBD2 (6 bases each). The CDR3 runs to 15 residues. The V end lost 6 bases, the J end lost 1 base, and 16 bases lay between the germline ends. The germline V gene has CDR1 SGDLS and CDR2 YYNGEE. CDR3 coding DNA: TGTGCCAGCACCCTAGGGGGGCTAGCCCAAGAGACCCAGTACTTC. Translating it yields CASTLGGLAQETQYF.

The V call is TRBV4-2, the J call TRBJ2-7, with 11 bases identical to TRBD2. With 2 bases clipped from V and 7 bases from J, the junction kept 4 bases outside the gene matches. Germline V gene lookup returns CDR1 LGHNA and CDR2 YNFKEQ. The CDR3 runs 14 residues. CDR3 residues: CASSQKGLAEEQYF. CDR3 sequence (DNA): TGTGCCAGCAGCCAAAAGGGACTAGCGGAGGAGCAGTACTTC.

V is TRBV6-5 and J is TRBJ2-5, with TRBD2 matching over 8 bases. CDR3 length: 15 residues. The trim removed 6 bases at V and 0 bases at J, leaving 6 bases unmatched. Germline V lookup: CDR1 MNHEY, CDR2 SVGAGI. CDR3 nucleotide sequence: TGTGCCAGCAGGCAACCGGGGGGGCACCAAGAGACCCAGTACTTC. This gives the protein CASRQPGGHQETQYF.

The chain employs TRBV7-9 and TRBJ2-7; no clear D gene. The CDR3 spans 15 residues. V gave up 3 bases and J gave up 0 bases, with 12 bases separating them. Per germline, CDR1 SEHNR and CDR2 FQNEAQ (reference sequence). The CDR3 nucleotides are TGTGCCAGCAGCTTCAGCTTCGGGCCCTCCTACGAGCAGTACTTC. It translates to CASSFSFGPSYEQYF.

This chain links TRBV6-5 with TRBJ2-3, with D maybe TRBD2 (6 bases). The germline gives CDR1 MNHEY, CDR2 SVGAGI. Trimming stripped 2 bases from V and 4 bases from J, with 13 bases between. This CDR3 is built from 15 residues. CDR3: CASSYTTGDPDTQYF. CDR3 nucleotides: TGTGCCAGCAGTTACACGACGGGGGATCCAGATACGCAGTATTTT.

V usage is TRBV20-1 and J usage is TRBJ2-5, with 9 bases lining up with TRBD1. The trim removed 3 bases at V and 3 bases at J, leaving 5 bases unmatched. Germline-derived CDR1 and CDR2 are DFQATT and SNEGSKA (reference sequence). The CDR3 loop spans 14 amino acids. The DNA for the CDR3 is TGCAGTGCTAGGAAGAGGACAGGGGAAGAGACCCAGTACTTC. Translation gives CSARKRTGEETQYF.

The chain links TRBV29-1 to TRBJ2-7; the D gene could be TRBD1 or TRBD2 (6 bases each). CDR1 and CDR2 (germline): SQVTM, ANQGSEA. With 0 bases removed from V and 4 bases from J, the gap between germline ends came to 16 bases. The CDR3 loop spans 15 amino acids. Here the CDR3 reads CSVEEEPGGTYEQYF. DNA for the CDR3: TGCAGCGTTGAAGAGGAACCGGGCGGGACATACGAGCAGTACTTC.